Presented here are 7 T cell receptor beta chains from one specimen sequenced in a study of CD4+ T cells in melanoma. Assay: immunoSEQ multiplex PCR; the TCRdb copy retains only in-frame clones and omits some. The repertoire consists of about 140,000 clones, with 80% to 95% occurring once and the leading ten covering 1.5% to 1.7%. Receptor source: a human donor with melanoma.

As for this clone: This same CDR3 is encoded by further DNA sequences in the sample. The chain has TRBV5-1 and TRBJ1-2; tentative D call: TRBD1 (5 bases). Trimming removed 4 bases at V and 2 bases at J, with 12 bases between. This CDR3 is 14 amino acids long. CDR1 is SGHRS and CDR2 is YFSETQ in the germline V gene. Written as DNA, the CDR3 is TGCGCCAGCAGCCCTACAGGAGGGAACTATGGCTACACCTTC. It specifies CASSPTGGNYGYTF.

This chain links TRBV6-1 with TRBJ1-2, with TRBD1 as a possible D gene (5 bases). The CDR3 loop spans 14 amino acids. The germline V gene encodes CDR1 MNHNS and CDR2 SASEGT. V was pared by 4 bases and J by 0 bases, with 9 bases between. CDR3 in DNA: TGTGCCAGCAGTGCCGACAGAACTAACTATGGCTACACCTTC. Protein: CASSADRTNYGYTF.

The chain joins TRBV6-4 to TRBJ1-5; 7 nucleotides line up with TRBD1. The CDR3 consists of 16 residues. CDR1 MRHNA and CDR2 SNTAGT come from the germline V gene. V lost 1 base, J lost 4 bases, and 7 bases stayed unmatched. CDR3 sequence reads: CASSDLVTGRNQPQHF. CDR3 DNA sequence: TGTGCCAGCAGTGACTTGGTGACAGGGCGGAATCAGCCCCAGCATTTT.

CDR3 DNA: TGTGCCAGCAGCCGAGACACAGATACGCAGTATTTT. Its translation: CASSRDTDTQYF. J is TRBJ2-3 and V is TRBV7-9; no clear D. There are 12 residues in the CDR3. Germline assignment: CDR1 SEHNR and CDR2 FQNEAQ (reference sequence). Between the trimmed V and J ends, which lost 5 bases and 2 bases, there was a span of 5 bases.

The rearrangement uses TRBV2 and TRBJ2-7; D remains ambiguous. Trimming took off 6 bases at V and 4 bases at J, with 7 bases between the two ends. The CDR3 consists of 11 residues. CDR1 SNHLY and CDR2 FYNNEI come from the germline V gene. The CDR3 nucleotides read TGTGCCAGCAGCTATGGATACGAGCAGTACTTC. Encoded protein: CASSYGYEQYF.

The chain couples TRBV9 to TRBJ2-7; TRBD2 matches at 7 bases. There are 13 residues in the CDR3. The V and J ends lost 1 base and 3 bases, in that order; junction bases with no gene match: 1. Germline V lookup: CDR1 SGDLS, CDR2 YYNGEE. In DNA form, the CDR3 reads TGTGCCAGCAGCGTATCGGGGGGCTACGAGCAGTACTTC. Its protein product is CASSVSGGYEQYF.

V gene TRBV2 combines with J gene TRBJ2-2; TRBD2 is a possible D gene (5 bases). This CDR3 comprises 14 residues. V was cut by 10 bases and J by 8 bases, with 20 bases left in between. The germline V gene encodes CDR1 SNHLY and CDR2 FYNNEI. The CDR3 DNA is TGTGCCACCGTTAGGTCTAGCTCGGGTGGGGAGCTGTTTTTT. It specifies CATVRSSSGGELFF.